This record looks at one T cell receptor (beta chain) sequence and its context. Its target is not known. The data stem from a study of cytomegalovirus exposure and HLA in healthy donors. Study details: Earlier work reported approximately 110 million unique TCR beta sequences from about 180 million T cells.

Both 60 Vbeta primers and 13 Jbeta primers went into the PCR. Some clones are missing from TCRdb's copy, which holds only in-frame ones; the method was immunoSEQ multiplex PCR. The repertoire holds over 40,000 clones, with 70% to 80% as singletons. The V gene end was trimmed by 4 bases and the J gene end by 5 bases; junction bases not matched to a gene: 8. This CDR3 spans 16 amino acids. The germline V gene encodes CDR1 SGHVS and CDR2 FNYEAQ. Study-wide points: TRBV6-2, TRBV6-3 and some other V segments were excluded as indistinguishable. What TCR beta sequences reportedly achieved was accurate prediction of HLA-A and HLA-B alleles in most subjects.

This TCR was sampled from a woman aged 40 to 50 in good health and CMV-seropositive. The chain couples TRBV7-6 to TRBJ1-6, with TRBD1 identical over 7 bases. Sequencing was performed on PBMCs. Written as DNA, the CDR3 is TGTGCCAGCAGCTCGAGCCCACAGGGGAATAATTCACCCCTCCACTTT. Translated: CASSSSPQGNNSPLHF.